This T cell receptor (beta chain) was found in a study of blood T cells in healthy people across ages. Alongside a J-beta primer mix, a sample-barcoded 5' primer served in a second PCR lasting about 7 to 11 cycles. TCRdb passed the 5' RACE reads through MiXCR, listing each CDR3 protein once. The repertoire holds roughly 730,000 distinct CDR3 sequences, with 56% as singletons. CDR1 is GTSNPN and CDR2 is SVGIG in the germline V gene (reference sequence). The CDR3 runs to 12 residues. This receptor was identified in a man aged 35-49 years in good health. The rearrangement joins TRBV30 to TRBJ2-4; D unclear. The J call may be wrong; the DNA end is better matched by TRBJ2-7. Sequenced sample: blood. For the CDR3, the DNA is TGTGCCTGGAGTGTAGCGTATGACGAGCAGTACTTC. Its protein product is CAWSVAYDEQYF.